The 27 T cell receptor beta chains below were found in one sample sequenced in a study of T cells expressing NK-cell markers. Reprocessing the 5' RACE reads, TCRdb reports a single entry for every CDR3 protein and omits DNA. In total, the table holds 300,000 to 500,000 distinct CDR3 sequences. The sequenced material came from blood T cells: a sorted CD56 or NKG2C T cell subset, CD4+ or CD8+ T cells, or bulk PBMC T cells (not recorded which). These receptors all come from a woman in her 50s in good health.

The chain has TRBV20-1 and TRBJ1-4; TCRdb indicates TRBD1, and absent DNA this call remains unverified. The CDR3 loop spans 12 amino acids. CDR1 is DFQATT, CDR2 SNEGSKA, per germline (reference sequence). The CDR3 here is CSATDGGEKLFF.

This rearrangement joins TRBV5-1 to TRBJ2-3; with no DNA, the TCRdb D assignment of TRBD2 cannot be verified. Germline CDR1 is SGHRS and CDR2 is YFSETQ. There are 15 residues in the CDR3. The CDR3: CASSLAGVVTDTQYF.

The CDR3 reads CASSELRGQINQPQHF. The chain links TRBV25-1 to TRBJ1-5; the TRBD1 assignment by TCRdb is unverifiable without DNA. The CDR3 is made up of 16 amino acids. Germline CDR1 MGHDK, CDR2 SYGVNS.

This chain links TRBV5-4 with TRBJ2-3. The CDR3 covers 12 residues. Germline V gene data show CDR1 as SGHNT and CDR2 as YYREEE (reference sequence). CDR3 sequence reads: CASSLGFSGQYF. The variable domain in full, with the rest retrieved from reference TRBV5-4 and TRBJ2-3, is ETGVTQSPTHLIKTRGQQVTLRCSSQSGHNTVSWYQQALGQGPQFIFQYYREEENGRGNFPPRFSGLQFPNYSSELNVNALELDDSALYLCASSLGFSGQYFGPGTRLTVL.

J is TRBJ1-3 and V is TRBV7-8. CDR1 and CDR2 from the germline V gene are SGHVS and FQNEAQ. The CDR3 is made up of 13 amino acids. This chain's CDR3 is CASSLSVGNTIYF.

This CDR3 reads CSAKDRGELGWADTQYF. The V gene is TRBV20-1, the J gene TRBJ2-3; no DNA is available, so the TRBD1 call from TCRdb remains unchecked. Looked up from germline, CDR1 is DFQATT and CDR2 is SNEGSKA (reference sequence). The CDR3 runs to 17 residues.

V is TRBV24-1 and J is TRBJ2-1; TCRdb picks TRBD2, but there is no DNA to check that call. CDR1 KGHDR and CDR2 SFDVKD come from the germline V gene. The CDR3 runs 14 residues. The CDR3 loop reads CATSMASGDNEQFF.

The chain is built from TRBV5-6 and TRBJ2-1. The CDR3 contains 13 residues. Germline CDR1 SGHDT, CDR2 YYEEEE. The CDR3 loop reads CASSLVDRNEQFF.

CDR3 region: CSARDPQTGTWSPLHF. The chain carries TRBV20-1 and TRBJ1-6; the D call of TRBD1 rests on TCRdb alone, since no DNA is present to check it. Germline CDR1 is DFQATT and CDR2 is SNEGSKA (reference sequence). The CDR3 sequence is 16 residues long.

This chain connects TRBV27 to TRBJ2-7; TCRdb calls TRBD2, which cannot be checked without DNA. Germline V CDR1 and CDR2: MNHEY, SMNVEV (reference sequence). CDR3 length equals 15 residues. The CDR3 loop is CASSSRLAGEYEQYF.

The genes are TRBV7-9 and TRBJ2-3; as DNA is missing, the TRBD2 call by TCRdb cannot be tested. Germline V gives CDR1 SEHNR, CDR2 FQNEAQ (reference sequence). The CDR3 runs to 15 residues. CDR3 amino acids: CASSLGALVSDTQYF.

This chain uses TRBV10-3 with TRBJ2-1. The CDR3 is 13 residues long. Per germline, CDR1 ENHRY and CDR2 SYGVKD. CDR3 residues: CAISPNGNNEQFF.

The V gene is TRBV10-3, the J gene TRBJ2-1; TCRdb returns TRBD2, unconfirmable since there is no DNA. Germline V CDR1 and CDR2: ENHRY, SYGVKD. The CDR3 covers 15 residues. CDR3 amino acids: CAISEAGGTYNEQFF.

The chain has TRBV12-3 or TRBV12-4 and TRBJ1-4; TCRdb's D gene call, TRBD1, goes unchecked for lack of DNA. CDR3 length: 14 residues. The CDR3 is CASSPTGSGEKLFF.

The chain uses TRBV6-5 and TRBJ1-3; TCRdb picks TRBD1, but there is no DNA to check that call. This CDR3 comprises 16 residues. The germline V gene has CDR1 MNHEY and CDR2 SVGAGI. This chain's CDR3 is CASSYQTGSSGNTIYF.

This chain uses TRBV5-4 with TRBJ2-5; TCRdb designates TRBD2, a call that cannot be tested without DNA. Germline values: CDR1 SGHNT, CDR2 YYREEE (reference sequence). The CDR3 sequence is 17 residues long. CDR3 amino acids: CASSSGGLAGLQETQYF. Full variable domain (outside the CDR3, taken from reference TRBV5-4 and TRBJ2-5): ETGVTQSPTHLIKTRGQQVTLRCSSQSGHNTVSWYQQALGQGPQFIFQYYREEENGRGNFPPRFSGLQFPNYSSELNVNALELDDSALYLCASSSGGLAGLQETQYFGPGTRLLVL.

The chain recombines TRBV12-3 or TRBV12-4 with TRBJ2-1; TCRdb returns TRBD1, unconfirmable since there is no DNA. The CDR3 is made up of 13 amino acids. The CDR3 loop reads CASSPGRRGEQFF.

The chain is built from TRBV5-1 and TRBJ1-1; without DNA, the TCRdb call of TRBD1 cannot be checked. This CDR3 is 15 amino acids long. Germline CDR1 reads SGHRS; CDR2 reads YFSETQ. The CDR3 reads CASSLAGTGYTEAFF. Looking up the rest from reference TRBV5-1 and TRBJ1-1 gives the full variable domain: KAGVTQTPRYLIKTRGQQVTLSCSPISGHRSVSWYQQTPGQGLQFLFEYFSETQRNKGNFPGRFSGRQFSNSRSEMNVSTLELGDSALYLCASSLAGTGYTEAFFGQGTRLTVV.

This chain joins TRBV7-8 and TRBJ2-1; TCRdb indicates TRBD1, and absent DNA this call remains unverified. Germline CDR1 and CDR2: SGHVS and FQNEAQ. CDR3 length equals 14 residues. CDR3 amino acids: CASSARGQENEQFF.

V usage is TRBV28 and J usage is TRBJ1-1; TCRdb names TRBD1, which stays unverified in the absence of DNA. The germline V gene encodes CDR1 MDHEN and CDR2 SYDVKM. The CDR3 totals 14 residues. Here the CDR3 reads CASRIGGANTEAFF.

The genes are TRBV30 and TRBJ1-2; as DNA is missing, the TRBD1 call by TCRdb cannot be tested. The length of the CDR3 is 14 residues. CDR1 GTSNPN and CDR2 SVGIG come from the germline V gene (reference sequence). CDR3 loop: CAWRVADRAYGYTF.

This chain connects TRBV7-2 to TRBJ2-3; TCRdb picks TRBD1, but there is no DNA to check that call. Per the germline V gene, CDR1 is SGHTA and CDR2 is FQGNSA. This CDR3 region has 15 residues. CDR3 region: CASTLQGASTDTQYF. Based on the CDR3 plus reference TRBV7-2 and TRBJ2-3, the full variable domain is GAGVSQSPSNKVTEKGKDVELRCDPISGHTALYWYRQSLGQGLEFLIYFQGNSAPDKSGLPSDRFSAERTGGSVSTLTIQRTQQEDSAVYLCASTLQGASTDTQYFGPGTRLTVL.

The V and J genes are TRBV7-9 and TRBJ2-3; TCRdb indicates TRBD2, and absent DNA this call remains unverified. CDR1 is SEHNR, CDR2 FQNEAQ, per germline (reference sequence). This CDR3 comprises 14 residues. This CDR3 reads CASSFLGWGDTQYF.

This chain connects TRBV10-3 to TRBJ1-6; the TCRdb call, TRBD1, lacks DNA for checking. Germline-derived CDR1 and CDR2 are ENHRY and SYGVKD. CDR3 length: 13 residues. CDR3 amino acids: CAISGGQSILLHF.

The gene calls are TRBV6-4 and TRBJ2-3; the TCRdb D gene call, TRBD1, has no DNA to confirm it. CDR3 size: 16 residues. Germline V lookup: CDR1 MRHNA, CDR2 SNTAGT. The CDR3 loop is CASSDSTKWGPDTQYF.

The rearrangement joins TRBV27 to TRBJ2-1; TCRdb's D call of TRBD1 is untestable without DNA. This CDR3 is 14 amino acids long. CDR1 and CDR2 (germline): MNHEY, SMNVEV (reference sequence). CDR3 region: CASKSGTGNNEQFF.

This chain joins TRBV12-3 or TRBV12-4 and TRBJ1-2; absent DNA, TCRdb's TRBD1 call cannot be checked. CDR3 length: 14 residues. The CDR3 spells CASSFMTGRFGYTF.